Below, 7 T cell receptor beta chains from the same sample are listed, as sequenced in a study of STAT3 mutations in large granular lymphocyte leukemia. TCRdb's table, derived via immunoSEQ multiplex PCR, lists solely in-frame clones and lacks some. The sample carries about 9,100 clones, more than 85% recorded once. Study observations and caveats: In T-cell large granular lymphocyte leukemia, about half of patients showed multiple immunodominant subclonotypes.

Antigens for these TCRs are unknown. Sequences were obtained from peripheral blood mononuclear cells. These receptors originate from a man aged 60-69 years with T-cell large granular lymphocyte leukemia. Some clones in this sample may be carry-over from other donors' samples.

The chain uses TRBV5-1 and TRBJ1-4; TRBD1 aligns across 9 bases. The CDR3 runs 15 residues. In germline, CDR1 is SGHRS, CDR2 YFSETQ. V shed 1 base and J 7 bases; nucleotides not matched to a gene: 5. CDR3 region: CASSLNRGRSEKLFF. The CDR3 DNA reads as TGCGCCAGCAGCTTGAACAGGGGGCGGAGTGAAAAACTGTTTTTT.

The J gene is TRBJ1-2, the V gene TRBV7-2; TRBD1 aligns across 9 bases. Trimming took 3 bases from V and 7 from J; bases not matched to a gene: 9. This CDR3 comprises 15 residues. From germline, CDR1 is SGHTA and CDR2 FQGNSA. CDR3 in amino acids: CASSFTGGAHSGYTF. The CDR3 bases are TGTGCCAGCAGCTTTACAGGGGGCGCACACTCTGGCTACACCTTC.

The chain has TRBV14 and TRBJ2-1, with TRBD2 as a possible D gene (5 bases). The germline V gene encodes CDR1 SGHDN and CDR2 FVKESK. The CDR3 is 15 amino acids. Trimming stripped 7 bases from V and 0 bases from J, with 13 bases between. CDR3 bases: TGTGCCAGCAACCAGGTCGCGGGCTCCTACAATGAGCAGTTCTTC. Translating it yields CASNQVAGSYNEQFF.

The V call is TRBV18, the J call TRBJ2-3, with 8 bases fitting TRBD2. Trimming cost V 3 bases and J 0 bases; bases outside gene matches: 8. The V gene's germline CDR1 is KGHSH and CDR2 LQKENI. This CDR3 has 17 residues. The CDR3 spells CASSPSLAAPSTDTQYF. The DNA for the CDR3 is TGTGCCAGCTCACCTTCACTAGCGGCCCCTAGCACAGATACGCAGTATTTT.

CDR3 loop: CAITRQGMNTEAFF. CDR3 coding DNA: TGTGCCATCACCCGACAGGGGATGAACACTGAAGCTTTCTTT. The gene calls are TRBV10-3 and TRBJ1-1; 8 nucleotides match TRBD1. Germline V CDR1 and CDR2: ENHRY, SYGVKD. V lost 7 bases and J lost 0; bases outside the gene matches: 4. This CDR3 is built from 14 residues.

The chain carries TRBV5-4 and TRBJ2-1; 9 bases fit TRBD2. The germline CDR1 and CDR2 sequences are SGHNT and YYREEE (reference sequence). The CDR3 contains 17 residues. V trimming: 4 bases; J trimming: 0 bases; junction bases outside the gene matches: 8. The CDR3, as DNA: TGTGCCAGCAGCAACCGCGGGGGGGGCGCCTCCTACAATGAGCAGTTCTTC. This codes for CASSNRGGGASYNEQFF.

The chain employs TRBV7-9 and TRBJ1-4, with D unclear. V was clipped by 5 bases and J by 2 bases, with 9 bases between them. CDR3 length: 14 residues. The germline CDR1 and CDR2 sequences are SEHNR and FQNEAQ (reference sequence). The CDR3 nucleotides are TGTGCCAGCAGCCCCGGACGGACTAATGAAAAACTGTTTTTT. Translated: CASSPGRTNEKLFF.